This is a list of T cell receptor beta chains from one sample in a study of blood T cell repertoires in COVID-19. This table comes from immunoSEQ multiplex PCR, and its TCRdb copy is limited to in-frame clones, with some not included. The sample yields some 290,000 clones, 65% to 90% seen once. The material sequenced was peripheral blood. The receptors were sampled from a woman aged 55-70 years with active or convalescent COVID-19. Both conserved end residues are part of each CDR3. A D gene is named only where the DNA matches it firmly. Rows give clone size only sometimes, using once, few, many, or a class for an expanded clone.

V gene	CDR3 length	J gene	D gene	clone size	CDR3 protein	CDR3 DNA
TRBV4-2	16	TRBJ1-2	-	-	CASSQDLGGVNYGYTF	TGTGCCAGCAGCCAAGATTTGGGGGGGGTTAACTATGGCTACACCTTC
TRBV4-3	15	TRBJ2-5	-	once	CASSQDLTTPQTQYF	TGCGCCAGCAGCCAAGATCTCACTACCCCACAGACCCAGTACTTC
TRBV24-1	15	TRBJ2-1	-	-	CATSDIRDKYNEQFF	TGTGCCACCAGTGATATCCGGGACAAGTACAATGAGCAGTTCTTC
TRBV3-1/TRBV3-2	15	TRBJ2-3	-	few	CASSQGGLQTDTQYF	TGTGCCAGCAGCCAAGGGGGCTTACAGACAGATACGCAGTATTTT
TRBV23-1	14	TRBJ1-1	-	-	CASTSRGFGTEAFF	TGCGCCAGCACCTCGAGGGGGTTCGGCACTGAAGCTTTCTTT
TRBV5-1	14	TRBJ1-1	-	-	CASSWSGQSTEAFF	TGCGCCAGCAGCTGGAGCGGACAGTCCACTGAAGCTTTCTTT
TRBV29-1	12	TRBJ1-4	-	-	CSAWASNEKLFF	TGCAGCGCGTGGGCCAGTAATGAAAAACTGTTTTTT
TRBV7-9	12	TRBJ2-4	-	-	CASTNVSNIQYF	TGTGCCAGCACCAACGTATCAAACATTCAGTACTTC
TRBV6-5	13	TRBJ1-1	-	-	CASSATGNTEAFF	TGTGCCAGCAGCGCTACAGGTAACACTGAAGCTTTCTTT
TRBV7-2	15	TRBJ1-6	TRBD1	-	CASSEQGARNSPLHF	TGTGCCAGCAGCGAGCAGGGGGCGCGGAATTCACCCCTCCACTTT
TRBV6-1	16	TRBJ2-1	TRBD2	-	CASSGTSGVPYNEQFF	TGTGCCAGCAGTGGGACTAGCGGGGTCCCCTACAATGAGCAGTTCTTC
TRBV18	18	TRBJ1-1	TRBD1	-	CASSPPGRRQGRVTEAFF	TGTGCCAGCTCACCACCAGGGAGACGACAGGGAAGGGTGACTGAAGCTTTCTTT
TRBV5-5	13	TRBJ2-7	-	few	CASSLISGSEQYF	TGTGCCAGCAGCTTGATTTCCGGGAGTGAGCAGTACTTC
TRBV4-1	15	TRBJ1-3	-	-	CASSHGRGYGNTIYF	TGCGCCAGCAGCCACGGGAGGGGTTATGGAAACACCATATATTTT
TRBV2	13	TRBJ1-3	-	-	CASRSFTGNTIYF	TGTGCCAGCCGGAGTTTTACTGGAAACACCATATATTTT
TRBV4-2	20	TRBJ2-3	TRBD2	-	CASSPTGLAGGLLIPDTQYF	TGTGCCAGCAGCCCAACCGGACTAGCGGGGGGGCTCCTCATCCCAGATACGCAGTATTTT
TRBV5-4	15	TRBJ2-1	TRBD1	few	CASIRDRASYNEQFF	TGTGCCAGCATCCGTGACAGGGCCTCCTACAATGAGCAGTTCTTC
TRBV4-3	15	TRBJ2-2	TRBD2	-	CASSQDLAGGGELFF	TGCGCCAGCAGCCAGGACCTAGCGGGGGGCGGGGAGCTGTTTTTT
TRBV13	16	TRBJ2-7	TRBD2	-	CASTRGGARVNYEQYF	TGTGCCAGCACCCGGGGGGGGGCGCGGGTCAACTACGAGCAGTACTTC
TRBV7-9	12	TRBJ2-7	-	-	CAVRVPTYEQYF	TGTGCCGTCAGGGTCCCTACCTACGAGCAGTACTTC
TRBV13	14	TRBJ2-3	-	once	CASSTGRGTDTQYF	TGTGCCAGCAGCACAGGAAGGGGAACAGATACGCAGTATTTT
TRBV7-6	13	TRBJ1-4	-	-	CASSTLTDEKLFF	TGTGCCAGCAGCACTCTGACAGATGAAAAACTGTTTTTT
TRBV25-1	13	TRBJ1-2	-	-	CASNHDTGYGYTF	TGTGCCAGCAACCATGATACAGGTTATGGCTACACCTTC
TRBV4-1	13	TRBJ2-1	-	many	CASSWDFNNEQFF	TGCGCCAGCAGTTGGGACTTCAACAATGAGCAGTTCTTC